This passage covers 3 T cell receptor beta chains from one sample sequenced in a study of T cells in Graves' hyperthyroidism and ophthalmopathy. The TCR beta CDR3 regions underwent amplification using RNA transcripts as the source. HTBI primers were employed in a first-round RT-PCR of the TCR CDR3. TCRdb used MiXCR to reprocess the multiplex PCR reads, holding one entry per CDR3 protein. This sample has about 200,000 distinct CDR3 sequences, with 17% found just once. Sequencing used blood. Source of these receptors: a woman aged 50 to 60 with Graves' hyperthyroidism.

The rearrangement uses TRBV6-2 or TRBV6-3 and TRBJ1-2; D remains ambiguous. Germline V CDR1 and CDR2: MNHEY, SVGEGT. V was shortened by 7 bases and J by 0 bases, with 6 bases between the two germline ends. The CDR3 runs 12 residues. Here the CDR3 DNA reads TGTGCCAGCACCTTAGCTAACTATGGCTACACCTTC. Protein sequence: CASTLANYGYTF.

This clonotype was detected ten times or more. The J gene is TRBJ1-2, the V gene TRBV12-3 or TRBV12-4, with TRBD1 as a possible D gene (5 bases). The CDR3 runs 15 residues. V was shortened by 5 bases and J by 4 bases, with 17 bases between the two germline ends. The CDR3 protein is CASSTIGGVFYGYTF. CDR3 in DNA: TGTGCCAGCAGTACCATTGGGGGTGTTTTCTATGGCTACACCTTC.

In this sample, this clonotype turned up a few times. The chain combines TRBV12-3 or TRBV12-4 with TRBJ1-1, with a weak D call TRBD1 (6 bases). The CDR3 is 13 residues long. V lost 5 bases and J 3 bases, leaving 10 bases between the germline ends. The CDR3 DNA sequence: TGTGCCAGCAGTATTAGGACAGACACTGAAGCTTTCTTT. Translated: CASSIRTDTEAFF.